These T cell receptor beta chains were read from a single sample in a study of blood T cell repertoires in COVID-19. Sequenced by immunoSEQ multiplex PCR; TCRdb stores in-frame clones only, minus some. Counted here are fewer than 100,000 clones, around 85% occurring once; the ten biggest clones make up under 20%. The sequencing input was peripheral blood. These receptors originate from a man older than 75 in a cohort sampled during active COVID-19. CDR3s include the opening cysteine and the closing phenylalanine or tryptophan. Each record gives: D gene, J gene, V gene, clone size, CDR3 DNA, CDR3 protein. A D gene is named only where the DNA matches it firmly. Clone sizes are given selectively: once, few, many, or a class where the clone is expanded.

D gene: NA
J gene: TRBJ2-3
V gene: TRBV9
clone size: NA
CDR3 DNA: TGTGCCAGCAGCTCAAGGGGCCAGAACTGGAATACGCAGTATTTT
CDR3 protein: CASSSRGQNWNTQYF

D gene: TRBD2
J gene: TRBJ2-4
V gene: TRBV20-1
clone size: NA
CDR3 DNA: TGCAGTGCTAGTCCCGGGGGGGAATACATTCAGTACTTC
CDR3 protein: CSASPGGEYIQYF

D gene: NA
J gene: TRBJ2-1
V gene: TRBV6-5
clone size: NA
CDR3 DNA: TGTGCCAGCAGTTTTTCGCAGGGATTTGAGCAGTTCTTC
CDR3 protein: CASSFSQGFEQFF

D gene: TRBD2
J gene: TRBJ2-3
V gene: TRBV6-6
clone size: NA
CDR3 DNA: TGTGCCAGCAGTTACTCGACGGGGGGGTTGGCAGATACGCAGTATTTT
CDR3 protein: CASSYSTGGLADTQYF

D gene: NA
J gene: TRBJ1-5
V gene: TRBV28
clone size: few
CDR3 DNA: TGTGCCAGCAGTTCCAGACAGGTCAGTAGCAATCAGCCCCAGCATTTT
CDR3 protein: CASSSRQVSSNQPQHF

D gene: TRBD1
J gene: TRBJ2-1
V gene: TRBV5-1
clone size: NA
CDR3 DNA: TGCGCCAGCAGCCCCCGGGACAGGGGGCGAAGTCACGAGTTCTTC
CDR3 protein: CASSPRDRGRSHEFF

D gene: TRBD2
J gene: TRBJ2-3
V gene: TRBV7-2
clone size: NA
CDR3 DNA: TGTGCCAGCAGCTTAGAAGCGGGGACAGATACGCAGTATTTT
CDR3 protein: CASSLEAGTDTQYF

D gene: NA
J gene: TRBJ1-2
V gene: TRBV7-2
clone size: NA
CDR3 DNA: TGTGCCAGCACCCCTAGTGGGCAGGGCTATGGCTACACCTTC
CDR3 protein: CASTPSGQGYGYTF

D gene: NA
J gene: TRBJ1-1
V gene: TRBV6-5
clone size: NA
CDR3 DNA: TGTGCCAGCAACAAGGACTTTAACACTGAAGCTTTCTTT
CDR3 protein: CASNKDFNTEAFF

D gene: TRBD1
J gene: TRBJ1-1
V gene: TRBV7-6
clone size: NA
CDR3 DNA: TGTGCCAGCAGCTTAACAGGGGGCTCGGGCACTGAAGCTTTCTTT
CDR3 protein: CASSLTGGSGTEAFF

D gene: TRBD2
J gene: TRBJ2-7
V gene: TRBV19
clone size: NA
CDR3 DNA: TGTGCCAGTAGTATCGCTAGCGGGGTCTACGAGCAGTACTTC
CDR3 protein: CASSIASGVYEQYF

D gene: NA
J gene: TRBJ1-4
V gene: TRBV5-5
clone size: NA
CDR3 DNA: TGTGCCAGCAGCGGCGAAGACAGCAATAATGAAAAACTGTTTTTT
CDR3 protein: CASSGEDSNNEKLFF

D gene: TRBD1
J gene: TRBJ2-2
V gene: TRBV6-4
clone size: once
CDR3 DNA: TGTGCCAGCAGACAGGGGATGAACACCGGGGAGCTGTTTTTT
CDR3 protein: CASRQGMNTGELFF

D gene: NA
J gene: TRBJ1-2
V gene: TRBV19
clone size: once
CDR3 DNA: TGTGCCAGTAGTATGCTCCCCTCACGGCCGGGGAACTATGGCTACACCTTC
CDR3 protein: CASSMLPSRPGNYGYTF

D gene: TRBD1
J gene: TRBJ1-6
V gene: TRBV27
clone size: NA
CDR3 DNA: TGTGCCACCAGGGACAGGCTGGATTCACCCCTCCACTTT
CDR3 protein: CATRDRLDSPLHF

D gene: NA
J gene: TRBJ1-1
V gene: TRBV7-2
clone size: NA
CDR3 DNA: TGTGCCAGCAGCCCAGGGGAGGGGACGGATCCTGAAGCTTTCTTT
CDR3 protein: CASSPGEGTDPEAFF

D gene: TRBD1
J gene: TRBJ2-1
V gene: TRBV25-1
clone size: NA
CDR3 DNA: TGTGCCAGCAGTTCAGACAGGGGGCCTCACAATGAGCAGTTCTTC
CDR3 protein: CASSSDRGPHNEQFF

D gene: TRBD2
J gene: TRBJ2-3
V gene: TRBV11-3
clone size: NA
CDR3 DNA: TGTGCCAGCAGCTCAATGGTCGCGGGGGGCACAGATACGCAGTATTTT
CDR3 protein: CASSSMVAGGTDTQYF

D gene: NA
J gene: TRBJ2-7
V gene: TRBV5-4
clone size: NA
CDR3 DNA: TGTGCCAGCAGCCGAGGATACGAGCAGTACTTC
CDR3 protein: CASSRGYEQYF

D gene: NA
J gene: TRBJ1-1
V gene: TRBV12-3/TRBV12-4
clone size: NA
CDR3 DNA: TGTGCCAGCAGTCCATTGGCCACTGAAGCTTTCTTT
CDR3 protein: CASSPLATEAFF

D gene: TRBD2
J gene: TRBJ2-1
V gene: TRBV18
clone size: NA
CDR3 DNA: TGTGCCAGCTCACCGTACGGGACTATAGCTTATGGGCAGTTCTTC
CDR3 protein: CASSPYGTIAYGQFF

D gene: TRBD1
J gene: TRBJ1-4
V gene: TRBV9
clone size: NA
CDR3 DNA: TGTGCCAGCAGCGTTACGGACAGGGCGGGTGAAAAACTGTTTTTT
CDR3 protein: CASSVTDRAGEKLFF

D gene: TRBD1
J gene: TRBJ1-3
V gene: TRBV6-6
clone size: NA
CDR3 DNA: TGTGCCAGCAGCACAACAGGGGTATGGTCTGGAAACACCATATATTTT
CDR3 protein: CASSTTGVWSGNTIYF

D gene: NA
J gene: TRBJ1-4
V gene: TRBV28
clone size: NA
CDR3 DNA: TGTGCCAGCAGTTTACCCTTTGAGGGGGGGAATGAAAAACTGTTTTTT
CDR3 protein: CASSLPFEGGNEKLFF

D gene: NA
J gene: TRBJ1-5
V gene: TRBV10-1
clone size: NA
CDR3 DNA: TGCGCCAGGCACCACCGGGGTCATAGCAATCAGCCCCAGCATTTT
CDR3 protein: CARHHRGHSNQPQHF

D gene: NA
J gene: TRBJ1-6
V gene: TRBV6-5
clone size: few
CDR3 DNA: TGTGCCAGCACGGTCAGCGAAAATTCACCCCTCCACTTT
CDR3 protein: CASTVSENSPLHF

D gene: NA
J gene: TRBJ2-6
V gene: TRBV27
clone size: once
CDR3 DNA: TGTGCCAGCAGTCTTGGTGCTACTGGGGCCAACGTCCTGACTTTC
CDR3 protein: CASSLGATGANVLTF

D gene: TRBD1
J gene: TRBJ1-2
V gene: TRBV28
clone size: NA
CDR3 DNA: TGTGCCAGCACCCCCGGTGAGGGGGCGTATGGCTACACCTTC
CDR3 protein: CASTPGEGAYGYTF

D gene: NA
J gene: TRBJ1-6
V gene: TRBV12-3/TRBV12-4
clone size: NA
CDR3 DNA: TGTGCCAGCAGTTACGGTAAATCACCCCTCCACTTT
CDR3 protein: CASSYGKSPLHF

D gene: TRBD1
J gene: TRBJ2-1
V gene: TRBV7-2
clone size: NA
CDR3 DNA: TGTGCCAGCAGCTTACAGTCGGGGACAGGGCACCAGTTCTTC
CDR3 protein: CASSLQSGTGHQFF

D gene: NA
J gene: TRBJ2-3
V gene: TRBV24-1
clone size: NA
CDR3 DNA: TGTGCCACCAGTGAATATTCGACAGATACGCAGTATTTT
CDR3 protein: CATSEYSTDTQYF

D gene: TRBD2
J gene: TRBJ2-1
V gene: TRBV4-2
clone size: few
CDR3 DNA: TGTGCCAGCAGCCAATATACTAGCGGGGGTACCTACAATGAGCAGTTCTTC
CDR3 protein: CASSQYTSGGTYNEQFF

D gene: NA
J gene: TRBJ1-2
V gene: TRBV15
clone size: NA
CDR3 DNA: TGTGCCACCAGCAGGACAGTTTCCTTAGGCTACACCTTC
CDR3 protein: CATSRTVSLGYTF

D gene: TRBD2
J gene: TRBJ2-7
V gene: TRBV2
clone size: NA
CDR3 DNA: TGTGCCAGCAGTGACTGGACTAGCGGGGGGGCCTACGAGCAGTACTTC
CDR3 protein: CASSDWTSGGAYEQYF

D gene: NA
J gene: TRBJ2-3
V gene: TRBV5-1
clone size: NA
CDR3 DNA: TGCGCCAGCAGCTTGGAGTCGCGGAGCACAGATACGCAGTATTTT
CDR3 protein: CASSLESRSTDTQYF

D gene: TRBD2
J gene: TRBJ2-1
V gene: TRBV9
clone size: once
CDR3 DNA: TGTGCCAGCAGCGTAGCTGGGATAGCGGGGGCCTCCTACAATGAGCAGTTCTTC
CDR3 protein: CASSVAGIAGASYNEQFF

D gene: NA
J gene: TRBJ1-1
V gene: TRBV18
clone size: NA
CDR3 DNA: TGTGCCAGCTCACCCGATGGACAGAGCCAAGCTTTCTTT
CDR3 protein: CASSPDGQSQAFF

D gene: NA
J gene: TRBJ2-6
V gene: TRBV18
clone size: NA
CDR3 DNA: TGTGCCAGCTCACCACTAGGCAGCGCCCGGGTCCTGACTTTC
CDR3 protein: CASSPLGSARVLTF

D gene: NA
J gene: TRBJ1-1
V gene: TRBV20-1
clone size: NA
CDR3 DNA: TGCAGTGCTAGTCAGGGGACGGACACTGAAGCTTTCTTT
CDR3 protein: CSASQGTDTEAFF

D gene: NA
J gene: TRBJ1-3
V gene: TRBV5-1
clone size: NA
CDR3 DNA: TGCGCCAGCAGCCCCGAGGACAGCTACTCTGGAAACACCATATATTTT
CDR3 protein: CASSPEDSYSGNTIYF

D gene: NA
J gene: TRBJ1-6
V gene: TRBV11-2
clone size: NA
CDR3 DNA: TGTGCCAGCAGCTTAGATCCTCAGGGCCATTCACCCCTCCACTTT
CDR3 protein: CASSLDPQGHSPLHF

D gene: NA
J gene: TRBJ2-3
V gene: TRBV27
clone size: NA
CDR3 DNA: TGTGCCAGCAGTTTACGCCGCCGACAGGACACAGATACGCAGTATTTT
CDR3 protein: CASSLRRRQDTDTQYF

D gene: TRBD1
J gene: TRBJ2-2
V gene: TRBV12-5
clone size: NA
CDR3 DNA: TGTGCTAGTGGCCGGACAGGTAGAACCGGGGAGCTGTTTTTT
CDR3 protein: CASGRTGRTGELFF

D gene: TRBD1
J gene: TRBJ1-1
V gene: TRBV5-4
clone size: NA
CDR3 DNA: TGTGCCAGCAGCAAGGAGGGGGACAGGGGGCTGTTTACTGAAGCTTTCTTT
CDR3 protein: CASSKEGDRGLFTEAFF

D gene: NA
J gene: TRBJ1-6
V gene: TRBV15
clone size: NA
CDR3 DNA: TGTGCCACCAGCGGATCGACAGGAGATCATTCACCCCTCCACTTT
CDR3 protein: CATSGSTGDHSPLHF

D gene: NA
J gene: TRBJ1-5
V gene: TRBV18
clone size: NA
CDR3 DNA: TGTGCCAGCTCACCTTTACAGGGTTACCAGCCCCAGCATTTT
CDR3 protein: CASSPLQGYQPQHF

D gene: NA
J gene: TRBJ2-1
V gene: TRBV27
clone size: NA
CDR3 DNA: TGTGCCAGCAGTTCCCCCCGCGGCGGCCGCTCCTACAATGAGCAGTTCTTC
CDR3 protein: CASSSPRGGRSYNEQFF

D gene: NA
J gene: TRBJ2-3
V gene: TRBV5-4
clone size: few
CDR3 DNA: TGTGCCAGCACCACTAGAGGGGGGGCAGATACGCAGTATTTT
CDR3 protein: CASTTRGGADTQYF

D gene: NA
J gene: TRBJ1-1
V gene: TRBV19
clone size: NA
CDR3 DNA: TGTGCCAGTAGGTTTCCTCGTGACACTGAAGCTTTCTTT
CDR3 protein: CASRFPRDTEAFF

D gene: NA
J gene: TRBJ1-1
V gene: TRBV5-6
clone size: NA
CDR3 DNA: TGTGCCAGCAGGGGTACAGGGATTACTGAAGCTTTCTTT
CDR3 protein: CASRGTGITEAFF

D gene: NA
J gene: TRBJ2-2
V gene: TRBV9
clone size: few
CDR3 DNA: TGTGCCAGCAGAGAGACAGTAACCGGGGAGCTGTTTTTT
CDR3 protein: CASRETVTGELFF

D gene: NA
J gene: TRBJ1-1
V gene: TRBV28
clone size: few
CDR3 DNA: TGTGCCAGCACCACCCAGGGTATGGCTTTCTTT
CDR3 protein: CASTTQGMAFF

D gene: NA
J gene: TRBJ2-2
V gene: TRBV9
clone size: NA
CDR3 DNA: TGTGCCAGCAGCCCTTTTACCCAGGGGGGCGCCGGGGAGCTGTTTTTT
CDR3 protein: CASSPFTQGGAGELFF

D gene: TRBD1
J gene: TRBJ1-1
V gene: TRBV3-1/TRBV3-2
clone size: NA
CDR3 DNA: TGTGCCACACAGGGGGCTGACACTGAAGCTTTCTTT
CDR3 protein: CATQGADTEAFF

D gene: NA
J gene: TRBJ2-7
V gene: TRBV10-3
clone size: NA
CDR3 DNA: TGTGCCATCAGTGAGGTGGGCGGGGGCCCTACATACGAGCAGTACTTC
CDR3 protein: CAISEVGGGPTYEQYF

D gene: NA
J gene: TRBJ1-4
V gene: TRBV9
clone size: once
CDR3 DNA: TGTGCCAGCAGCGTAGGAACAGGATTCAATGAAAAACTGTTTTTT
CDR3 protein: CASSVGTGFNEKLFF